Shown below are 15 T cell receptor beta chains from a single sample sequenced in a study of shared clonotypes between healthy human individuals. Sequencing used immunoSEQ multiplex PCR; TCRdb keeps in-frame clones, though not all of them. The sample has 950,000 to 1,100,000 clones; 60% to 80% are singletons. Sequenced material: memory CD4+ T cells sorted from blood. Specified subset: CD45RA-negative fraction. These TCRs come from a man aged 18 to 35 in good health.

The chain combines TRBV4-1 with TRBJ2-5; 8 bases agree with TRBD1. Germline V lookup: CDR1 MGHRA, CDR2 YSYEKL. The CDR3 contains 16 residues. Trimming at V came to 0 bases and at J to 7 bases, leaving 10 bases not matched to a gene. The CDR3 loop reads CASSQDVAGGMGTQYF. The CDR3 nucleotides read TGCGCCAGCAGCCAAGATGTGGCAGGGGGCATGGGGACCCAGTACTTC.

The chain carries TRBV4-3 and TRBJ2-7, with 8 nucleotides matching TRBD2. V shed 2 bases, J shed 3 bases, and the junction held 0 bases outside the gene matches. Germline loops: CDR1 LGHNA, CDR2 YSLEER. The CDR3 extends over 13 amino acids. The DNA of the CDR3 is TGCGCCAGCAGCCAAACTAGCGGCTACGAGCAGTACTTC. Protein sequence: CASSQTSGYEQYF.

Note on this clone: This same CDR3 is encoded by further DNA sequences in the sample. The gene calls are TRBV18 and TRBJ2-3; tentatively, D is TRBD2 (6 bases). CDR3 length: 16 residues. With 0 bases removed from V and 0 bases from J, the gap between germline ends came to 10 bases. Germline CDR1 reads KGHSH; CDR2 reads LQKENI. As DNA, the CDR3 is TGTGCCAGCTCACCACCGGTCGGGGGTAGCACAGATACGCAGTATTTT. Translating gives CASSPPVGGSTDTQYF.

V and J are TRBV27 and TRBJ1-6; 7 nucleotides align to TRBD1. Germline V gene sequence: CDR1 MNHEY, CDR2 SMNVEV (reference sequence). V trimming: 6 bases; J trimming: 8 bases; junction bases outside the gene matches: 10. The CDR3 has 15 residues. CDR3 nucleotides: TGTGCCAGCAGCAGGGACAGTCGACCCTATTCACCCCTCCACTTT. This sequence encodes CASSRDSRPYSPLHF.

At least ten counts were recorded for this clone. J is TRBJ1-5 and V is TRBV6-1; D is ambiguous. The CDR3 extends over 13 amino acids. V gave up 3 bases and J gave up 6 bases, with 9 bases separating them. The germline gives CDR1 MNHNS, CDR2 SASEGT. The CDR3 region has the DNA TGTGCCAGCAGTGATGTCCTTGGTCAGCCCCAGCATTTT. It yields the protein CASSDVLGQPQHF.

This clone came up a few times. The chain employs TRBV7-9 and TRBJ1-4, with a tentative D call TRBD1 (5 bases). The V gene lost 4 bases and the J gene lost 7 bases, with 10 bases spanning the gap. This CDR3 region has 13 residues. Germline V CDR1 and CDR2: SEHNR, FQNEAQ (reference sequence). In DNA, the CDR3 is TGTGCCAGCAGCTCCGGGGCTGTTGAAAAACTGTTTTTT. Translating gives CASSSGAVEKLFF.

This chain connects TRBV5-4 to TRBJ2-1; D is uncertain. CDR1 and CDR2 (germline): SGHNT, YYREEE (reference sequence). The CDR3 totals 15 residues. V lost 4 bases and J 0 bases, leaving 11 bases between the germline ends. The CDR3 region is CASSVDLYSYNEQFF. CDR3 coding DNA: TGTGCCAGCAGCGTGGACCTCTACTCCTACAATGAGCAGTTCTTC. Together with reference TRBV5-4 and TRBJ2-1, the CDR3 gives the full variable domain: ETGVTQSPTHLIKTRGQQVTLRCSSQSGHNTVSWYQQALGQGPQFIFQYYREEENGRGNFPPRFSGLQFPNYSSELNVNALELDDSALYLCASSVDLYSYNEQFFGPGTRLTVL.

This chain links TRBV6-1 with TRBJ2-1, with TRBD2 matching over 8 bases. V shed 4 bases, J shed 3 bases, and the junction held 5 bases outside the gene matches. This CDR3 has 15 residues. Germline assignment: CDR1 MNHNS and CDR2 SASEGT. The CDR3: CASSVPGLDYNEQFF. The CDR3, as DNA: TGTGCCAGCAGTGTACCGGGACTAGACTACAATGAGCAGTTCTTC.

This sequence joins TRBV9 and TRBJ2-3; D call uncertain. The CDR3 extends over 17 amino acids. V shed 3 bases and J shed 0 bases, with 17 bases lying between them. Germline CDR1 reads SGDLS; CDR2 reads YYNGEE. The CDR3 sequence is CASSARVGSTSTDTQYF. The CDR3 DNA reads as TGTGCCAGCAGCGCCCGGGTAGGGTCGACTAGCACAGATACGCAGTATTTT.

The rearrangement joins TRBV2 to TRBJ1-2; 7 nucleotides line up with TRBD1. CDR3 length equals 15 residues. With V trimmed by 7 bases and J by 0 bases, 8 bases remained unmatched. In germline, CDR1 is SNHLY, CDR2 FYNNEI. CDR3 coding DNA: TGTGCCAGCACTATGCGACAGGGCACTAACTATGGCTACACCTTC. It translates to CASTMRQGTNYGYTF.

This clone was seen only once. The V gene is TRBV9, the J gene TRBJ2-7; D is perhaps TRBD2 (7 bases). The CDR3 covers 18 residues. Germline V gives CDR1 SGDLS, CDR2 YYNGEE. Trimming took off 0 bases at V and 0 bases at J, with 19 bases between the two ends. CDR3 DNA: TGTGCCAGCAGCGTAGGACCCGGGGGGCGGAGTTCCTCCTACGAGCAGTACTTC. Protein: CASSVGPGGRSSSYEQYF. The full variable domain, with the rest looked up from reference TRBV9 and TRBJ2-7, is DSGVTQTPKHLITATGQRVTLRCSPRSGDLSVYWYQQSLDQGLQFLIQYYNGEERAKGNILERFSAQQFPDLHSELNLSSLELGDSALYFCASSVGPGGRSSSYEQYFGPGTRLTVT.

As concerns this clone: Distinct nucleotide sequences in the sample also encode this CDR3. The rearrangement uses TRBV19 and TRBJ1-5, with 10 bases matching TRBD1. This CDR3 spans 14 amino acids. Germline V gene data show CDR1 as LNHDA and CDR2 as SQIVND (reference sequence). The V and J ends lost 8 bases and 2 bases, in that order; junction bases with no gene match: 3. CDR3 loop: CASSGTGGNQPQHF. CDR3 bases: TGTGCCAGTTCCGGGACAGGGGGCAATCAGCCCCAGCATTTT. Full variable domain (remainder filled in from reference TRBV19 and TRBJ1-5): DGGITQSPKYLFRKEGQNVTLSCEQNLNHDAMYWYRQDPGQGLRLIYYSQIVNDFQKGDIAEGYSVSREKKESFPLTVTSAQKNPTAFYLCASSGTGGNQPQHFGDGTRLSIL.

V gene TRBV4-1 combines with J gene TRBJ2-2; D might be TRBD2 (7 bases). The CDR3 consists of 19 residues. Germline lookup yields CDR1 MGHRA and CDR2 YSYEKL. V lost 2 bases and J lost 6, with 25 bases in between. The CDR3 DNA follows: TGCGCCAGCAGCCAACGTAGCCCACAGGGAGGGCCCATCTCCGGGGAGCTGTTTTTT. This gives the protein CASSQRSPQGGPISGELFF.

The V gene is TRBV11-1, the J gene TRBJ1-3, with D possibly TRBD1 on 6 matching bases. The germline gives CDR1 SGHAT, CDR2 FQDESV (reference sequence). The CDR3 runs to 14 residues. The V gene lost 5 bases and the J gene lost 2 bases, with 10 bases spanning the gap. The DNA for the CDR3 is TGTGCCAGCAGCGAACAGGGAACTGGAAACACCATATATTTT. This encodes CASSEQGTGNTIYF.

The chain joins TRBV30 to TRBJ1-4; 12 bases map to TRBD1. The CDR3 loop spans 16 amino acids. In germline, CDR1 is GTSNPN, CDR2 SVGIG (reference sequence). Losses at the gene ends were 5 bases for V and 4 bases for J; bases not matched to a gene: 8. The CDR3 protein is CAWAGDRGRGNEKLFF. The DNA for the CDR3 is TGTGCCTGGGCGGGGGACAGGGGGCGCGGTAATGAAAAACTGTTTTTT. Full variable domain (missing parts from reference TRBV30 and TRBJ1-4): SQTIHQWPATLVQPVGSPLSLECTVEGTSNPNLYWYRQAAGRGLQLLFYSVGIGQISSEVPQNLSASRPQDRQFILSSKKLLLSDSGFYLCAWAGDRGRGNEKLFFGSGTQLSVL.